One and the same sample provided the 8 T cell receptor beta chains below, sequenced in a study of cytomegalovirus exposure and HLA in healthy donors. Vbeta (60) and Jbeta (13) primers were used in the PCR. The data were produced by immunoSEQ multiplex PCR, yet TCRdb's version contains in-frame clones alone and is incomplete. The sample lists 150,000 to 200,000 clones; approximately 71% were seen once. Sequencing was carried out using PBMCs. The source of these receptors is a woman between 40 and 50 years old in good health and CMV-seropositive.

The rearrangement joins TRBV7-9 to TRBJ2-3, with 9 bases lining up with TRBD2. Trimming took 6 bases from V and 0 from J; bases not matched to a gene: 7. The CDR3 length is 16 residues. The V gene's germline CDR1 is SEHNR and CDR2 FQNEAQ (reference sequence). The CDR3: CASSSASGASTDTQYF. For the CDR3, the DNA is TGTGCCAGCAGTTCGGCTAGCGGGGCTAGCACAGATACGCAGTATTTT. Complete variable domain (other parts from reference TRBV7-9 and TRBJ2-3): DTGVSQNPRHKITKRGQNVTFRCDPISEHNRLYWYRQTLGQGPEFLTYFQNEAQLEKSRLLSDRFSAERPKGSFSTLEIQRTEQGDSAMYLCASSSASGASTDTQYFGPGTRLTVL.

The rearrangement uses TRBV5-1 and TRBJ1-3; D unclear. The V gene lost 2 bases and the J gene lost 1 base, with 7 bases spanning the gap. CDR3 length: 14 amino acids. The germline gives CDR1 SGHRS, CDR2 YFSETQ. The CDR3 reads CASSFGPSGNTIYF. As DNA, the CDR3 is TGCGCCAGCAGCTTCGGTCCTTCTGGAAACACCATATATTTT.

The chain couples TRBV15 to TRBJ1-1; tentatively, D is TRBD1 (6 bases). The CDR3 totals 13 residues. V lost 0 bases to trimming and J lost 5 bases, with 7 bases between them. Per germline, CDR1 LNHNV and CDR2 YYDKDF (reference sequence). The CDR3 DNA is TGTGCCACCAGCAGAGAAACAGGGACTGAAGCTTTCTTT. Translation: CATSRETGTEAFF.

The chain joins TRBV6-5 to TRBJ2-7; D is unclear. The CDR3 is 16 residues long. V was pared by 0 bases and J by 0 bases, with 12 bases between. CDR1 is MNHEY, CDR2 SVGAGI, per germline. The CDR3 coding sequence is TGTGCCAGCAGTTACTCCCAGGTTGTCAGCTCCTACGAGCAGTACTTC. Translation: CASSYSQVVSSYEQYF.

The chain has TRBV2 and TRBJ2-7; 10 bases align to TRBD2. The V gene end was trimmed by 8 bases and the J gene end by 2 bases; junction bases not matched to a gene: 6. The CDR3 spans 14 residues. Germline V gene data show CDR1 as SNHLY and CDR2 as FYNNEI. The DNA for the CDR3 is TGTGCCAGCGCCGGGGGACTAGCGCCCTACGAGCAGTACTTC. It translates to CASAGGLAPYEQYF.

This clone showed up just once. The chain carries TRBV2 and TRBJ2-1; 16 positions match TRBD2. Unmatched junction bases numbered 16, after V lost 7 bases and J lost 4 bases. CDR1 is SNHLY, CDR2 FYNNEI, per germline. This CDR3 has 20 amino acids. CDR3 loop: CASTQPGTSGRAYGYNEQFF. In DNA form, the CDR3 reads TGTGCCAGCACCCAGCCTGGGACTAGCGGGAGGGCCTATGGGTACAATGAGCAGTTCTTC.

The rearrangement links TRBV15 to TRBJ2-5, with 7 bases that match TRBD2. CDR1 is LNHNV and CDR2 is YYDKDF in the germline V gene (reference sequence). Germline trimming cut 3 bases from V and 5 bases from J; bases unmatched to any gene: 6. The CDR3 loop spans 14 amino acids. CDR3 bases: TGTGCCACCAGCAGGGGGGAGGGGCAGGAGACCCAGTACTTC. Translating gives CATSRGEGQETQYF. Variable domain in full (rest from reference TRBV15 and TRBJ2-5): DAMVIQNPRYQVTQFGKPVTLSCSQTLNHNVMYWYQQKSSQAPKLLFHYYDKDFNNEADTPDNFQSRRPNTSFCFLDIRSPGLGDTAMYLCATSRGEGQETQYFGPGTRLLVL.

The chain employs TRBV4-1 and TRBJ2-1, with TRBD2 matching over 10 bases. CDR1 MGHRA and CDR2 YSYEKL come from the germline V gene. Trimming took 1 base from V and 2 from J; bases not matched to a gene: 5. The CDR3 consists of 17 residues. The DNA for the CDR3 is TGCGCCAGCAGCCAAGTTGGGACTAGCGTGACCTACAATGAGCAGTTCTTC. Its protein product is CASSQVGTSVTYNEQFF.